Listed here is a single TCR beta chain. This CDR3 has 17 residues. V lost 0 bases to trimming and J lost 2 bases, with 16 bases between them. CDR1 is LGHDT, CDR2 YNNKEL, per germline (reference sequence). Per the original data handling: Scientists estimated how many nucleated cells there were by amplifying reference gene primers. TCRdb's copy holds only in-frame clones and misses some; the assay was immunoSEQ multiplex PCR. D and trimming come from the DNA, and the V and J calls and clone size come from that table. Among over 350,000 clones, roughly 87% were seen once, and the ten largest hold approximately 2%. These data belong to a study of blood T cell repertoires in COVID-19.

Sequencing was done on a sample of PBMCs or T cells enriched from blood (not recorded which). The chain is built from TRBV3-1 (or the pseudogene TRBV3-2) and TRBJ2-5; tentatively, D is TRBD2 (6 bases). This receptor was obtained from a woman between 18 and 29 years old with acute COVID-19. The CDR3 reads CASSQDRAGPVQETQYF. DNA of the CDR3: TGTGCCAGCAGCCAAGATCGGGCGGGGCCGGTACAAGAGACCCAGTACTTC.